The rows below give T cell receptor beta chains drawn from one sample of a study of T cells expressing NK-cell markers. One entry per CDR3 protein, without DNA, is what TCRdb gives after re-calling the 5' RACE reads. This table holds 450,000 to 600,000 distinct CDR3 sequences. The specimen sequenced was blood T cells: a sorted CD56 or NKG2C T cell subset, CD4+ or CD8+ T cells, or bulk PBMC T cells (not recorded which). The receptors stem from a man aged 18 to 29 in good health. CDR3s include the opening cysteine and the closing phenylalanine or tryptophan.

cdr3_length	v_call	j_call	cdr3_aa
19	TRBV11-1	TRBJ2-1	CASSPPPTSGSLTYNEQFF
15	TRBV4-1	TRBJ2-4	CASSQEAGTVNIQYF
20	TRBV11-3	TRBJ2-1	CASSLVTGGFRRGSYNEQFF
16	TRBV10-3	TRBJ2-3	CAISESAGDAADTQYF
16	TRBV11-2	TRBJ2-1	CASSSWGGRASNEQFF
15	TRBV19	TRBJ2-5	CASSSLGTALSAQYF
13	TRBV29-1	TRBJ2-1	CSVTPGLPLGQFF
15	TRBV19	TRBJ2-3	CASSISAGVGDTQYF
19	TRBV4-2	TRBJ2-1	CASSQESLRAIGSHNEQFF
17	TRBV7-2	TRBJ2-2	CASSLARLAGDTGELFF
20	TRBV6-6	TRBJ2-7	CASSFHSLTFRDRDSYEQYF
13	TRBV7-9	TRBJ2-1	CASSLEPAGEQFF
18	TRBV4-2	TRBJ2-4	CASSQGQGAFEAQNIQYF
16	TRBV20-1	TRBJ2-2	CSASPAGVSNTGELFF
15	TRBV6-1	TRBJ2-2	CASTGSRAWSGELFF
16	TRBV5-6	TRBJ2-7	CASTIRGRRGDYEQYF
13	TRBV30	TRBJ1-4	CAWGDRINEKLFF
15	TRBV11-2	TRBJ2-2	CASSLDSIRTGELFF
16	TRBV28	TRBJ2-1	CASSLRGLALQTEQFF
15	TRBV20-1	TRBJ1-2	CSARDGVTTNYGYTF
17	TRBV4-3	TRBJ1-1	CASSQDLIRQGKTEAFF
14	TRBV29-1	TRBJ2-1	CSVVGTSGYNEQFF
18	TRBV5-1	TRBJ2-3	CASRSGTGKRGVEDTQYF
11	TRBV7-9	TRBJ2-1	CASSLQLLQFF
15	TRBV10-3	TRBJ2-5	CAISDPSDRGETQYF
17	TRBV12-3/TRBV12-4	TRBJ2-1	CASSLASGTVLNNEQFF
13	TRBV5-1	TRBJ2-7	CASSFTATYEQYF
15	TRBV29-1	TRBJ2-1	CSVEEGPGGYNEQFF
13	TRBV18	TRBJ2-5	CASSRNGQETQYF
15	TRBV7-2	TRBJ2-7	CASSSNRGLSYEQYF
16	TRBV5-1	TRBJ2-4	CASSSAFLGPKNIQYF
13	TRBV29-1	TRBJ2-1	CSVDSFDSNEQFF
17	TRBV9	TRBJ2-3	CASSVASRLAGADTQYF
14	TRBV20-1	TRBJ1-1	CSARENTDRREAFF
15	TRBV6-1	TRBJ1-5	CASSRQRDSNQPQHF
18	TRBV27	TRBJ1-5	CASSPSLRQGRSNQPQHF
14	TRBV5-1	TRBJ2-1	CATRTSGRYNEQFF
15	TRBV19	TRBJ1-4	CASSKTGTPGEKLFF
16	TRBV4-1	TRBJ2-1	CASSSPTSGSLNEQFF
17	TRBV10-3	TRBJ2-6	CAISVGPLISGANVLTF
14	TRBV9	TRBJ2-1	CASSPQTSNVMQFF
16	TRBV12-3/TRBV12-4	TRBJ2-2	CASRIFRDSNTGELFF
15	TRBV12-3/TRBV12-4	TRBJ2-7	CASRSGHNFLGEQYF
15	TRBV20-1	TRBJ2-1	CSAREGGRSYNEQFF
15	TRBV18	TRBJ2-1	CASSPGGRVSVEQFF
16	TRBV25-1	TRBJ2-2	CASAVPGRAGTGELFF
15	TRBV18	TRBJ2-3	CASSPGTASTDTQYF
16	TRBV5-1	TRBJ2-2	CASSLLAGDGIGELFF
17	TRBV5-1	TRBJ2-2	CASSLEPGRAITGELFF
16	TRBV12-3/TRBV12-4	TRBJ2-4	CASRSASGGSKNIQYF
13	TRBV9	TRBJ1-4	CASSGDQLEKLFF
18	TRBV27	TRBJ2-1	CASSLGGVRQGWGNEQFF
14	TRBV30	TRBJ2-7	CAWTRTSGTYEQYF